Listed below are T cell receptor beta chains from one sample, sequenced in a study of post-analysis software for immune sequencing data. TCRdb analysed the PCR reads with MiXCR anew, one entry per CDR3 protein. The table records roughly 870,000 distinct CDR3 sequences, approximately 53% of them present only once. Sequenced input: blood. The receptors originated from a girl aged 10 to 17 with multiple sclerosis. Both conserved end residues are part of each CDR3. The order of the fields is J gene, V gene, D gene, clone size, CDR3 DNA, CDR3 protein. A D gene is named only where the DNA matches it firmly. Clone size appears in some rows only: once, few, many, or a class for an expanded clone.

>TRBJ2-7|TRBV4-1|NA|NA
TGCGCCAGCAGCCCCGGGGAATACTCCTACGAGCAGTACTTC
CASSPGEYSYEQYF
>TRBJ2-7|TRBV12-5|TRBD1|NA
TGTGCTAGTGGTTCTTACAGCCAAGGGGGCCTTACCCCCTACGAGCAGTACTTC
CASGSYSQGGLTPYEQYF
>TRBJ2-1|TRBV9|TRBD2|few
TGTGCCAGCAGCGGGGGACTAGCGGGAGGATACAATGAGCAGTTCTTC
CASSGGLAGGYNEQFF
>TRBJ2-5|TRBV6-1|NA|NA
TGTGCCGGGGTCGGACAACAAGAGACCCAGTACTTC
CAGVGQQETQYF
>TRBJ2-7|TRBV11-2|TRBD2|few
TGTGCCAGCAGCTCGGGACTAGCGGGAGACCTGCTACTACCCTACGAGCAGTACTTC
CASSSGLAGDLLLPYEQYF
>TRBJ2-7|TRBV20-1|NA|NA
TGCAGTGCTGCCAGGGACCTCTCCTACGAGCAGTACTTC
CSAARDLSYEQYF
>TRBJ1-2|TRBV29-1|TRBD1|NA
TGCAGCGTACGTCCCGGGACAGGGGCTAACTATGGCTACACCTTC
CSVRPGTGANYGYTF
>TRBJ2-7|TRBV7-3|NA|few
TGTGCCAGCAGATTGCCCGCCGGGACGGAGTCCTACGAGCAGTACTTC
CASRLPAGTESYEQYF
>TRBJ2-3|TRBV29-1|TRBD2|NA
TGCAGCGGCGCCGGGAGGGGGGGGACAGATACGCAGTATTTT
CSGAGRGGTDTQYF
>TRBJ2-6|TRBV5-1|NA|NA
TGCGCCAGCAGCTTGGCAACTGGGAACGGGGCCAACGTCCTGACTTTC
CASSLATGNGANVLTF
>TRBJ1-1|TRBV5-1|NA|NA
TGCGCCAGCAGCTTGGAGCGACGTACGTCGAACACTGAAGCTTTCTTT
CASSLERRTSNTEAFF
>TRBJ1-5|TRBV2|NA|NA
TGTGCCAGCCAAGGGGACCTGCGAGGTAATCAGCCCCAGCATTTT
CASQGDLRGNQPQHF
>TRBJ2-4|TRBV9|TRBD2|NA
TGTGCCAGCAGCGCCCAGGGCGGGAGGGCCTATGAGCAGTACTTC
CASSAQGGRAYEQYF
>TRBJ2-5|TRBV20-1|NA|NA
TGCAGTGCTCTGAGGGAGACCCAGTACTTC
CSALRETQYF
>TRBJ2-1|TRBV12-3/TRBV12-4|NA|NA
TGTGCCAGCACCAATACTAAGGAAAAGGGGGTTTACAATGAGCAGTTCTTC
CASTNTKEKGVYNEQFF
>TRBJ2-5|TRBV7-2|NA|NA
TGTGCCAGCAGCAATTCGGGGCCCACTCAAGAGACCCAGTACTTC
CASSNSGPTQETQYF
>TRBJ1-2|TRBV14|NA|once
TGTGCCAGCAGCCAGACACAGGCGTATGGCTACACCTTC
CASSQTQAYGYTF
>TRBJ2-4|TRBV20-1|TRBD2|few
TGCAGTGCTGGCCTAGAGCGGGAGGGCCTTTCCAAAAACATTCAGTACTTC
CSAGLEREGLSKNIQYF
>TRBJ1-2|TRBV3-1|TRBD1|few
TGTGCCAGCAGCCGACGCACAGGGGGCGCAGGGGGCTACACCTTC
CASSRRTGGAGGYTF
>TRBJ2-3|TRBV12-3/TRBV12-4|TRBD2|NA
TGTGCCAGCAGCCCGGGACTAGCGCTCCGGGGGGCAGATACGCAGTATTTT
CASSPGLALRGADTQYF
>TRBJ1-1|TRBV5-1|NA|NA
TGCGCCAGCAGCTTTTTGGGGGACACTGAAGCTTTCTTT
CASSFLGDTEAFF
>TRBJ2-6|TRBV9|NA|few
TGTGCCAGCAGCGTAGAGGTCAGGGCCAACTCTGGGGCCAACGTCCTGACTTTC
CASSVEVRANSGANVLTF
>TRBJ2-7|TRBV29-1|NA|NA
TGCAGCGTTGAAGATCGGATGGGCACCCACTACGAGCAGTACTTC
CSVEDRMGTHYEQYF
>TRBJ2-1|TRBV20-1|TRBD2|few
TGCAGTGCTAGAGGGGCTAGCGGGAGTAATTACAATGAGCAGTTCTTC
CSARGASGSNYNEQFF
>TRBJ2-7|TRBV20-1|TRBD2|NA
TGCAGTGCTAGAGATCGGGGACTAGCGGGGGGGAGCTCCTACAATGAGCAGTACTTC
CSARDRGLAGGSSYNEQYF
>TRBJ2-5|TRBV7-6|TRBD1|NA
TGTGCCAGCAGCTTAGTTGCAGGGGGCACAGAGACCCAGTACTTC
CASSLVAGGTETQYF
>TRBJ2-1|TRBV5-1|TRBD2|NA
TGCGCCAGCAGCTTGGACGGGAGGGAATACAATGAGCAGTTCTTC
CASSLDGREYNEQFF
>TRBJ2-3|TRBV5-1|TRBD2|NA
TGCGCCAGCAGCCCTCAGACTAGCGGGACCACAGATACGCAGTATTTT
CASSPQTSGTTDTQYF
>TRBJ2-7|TRBV28|NA|NA
TGTGCCAGCAGTTCGTCGGACAAATCCTACGAGCAGTACTTC
CASSSSDKSYEQYF
>TRBJ2-5|TRBV29-1|TRBD1|few
TGCAGCGTTGAAATTTGGGACAGGAGGGTCCAAGAGACCCAGTACTTC
CSVEIWDRRVQETQYF
>TRBJ2-5|TRBV6-1|TRBD2|NA
TGTGCCAGCAGTGTACTAGCGGGAGAATTTGGAGAGACCCAGTACTTC
CASSVLAGEFGETQYF
>TRBJ1-2|TRBV2|NA|NA
TGTGCCAGCAGTGAAGCCTGGCGGACAAGTAACTATGGCTACACCTTC
CASSEAWRTSNYGYTF
>TRBJ1-2|TRBV10-3|NA|NA
TGTGCCATCAGTGACCGCGGAGGACTCTATGGCTACACCTTC
CAISDRGGLYGYTF
>TRBJ1-2|TRBV5-1|TRBD1|NA
TGCGCCAGCAGCTTAGGACAGGGCCGAGAGAATGGCTACACCTTC
CASSLGQGRENGYTF
>TRBJ2-1|TRBV5-1|NA|few
TGTGCCAGCAGTCTAGGACTTAGCTCCTACAATGAGCAGTTCTTC
CASSLGLSSYNEQFF
>TRBJ1-1|TRBV7-6|NA|NA
TGTGCCAGCAGCCCGCAACAGGGAGGTGTCACTGAAGCTTTCTTT
CASSPQQGGVTEAFF